Below are 17 T cell receptor beta chains sequenced from a single sample in a study of OX40 agonist ivuxolimab in advanced cancers. Libraries were prepared through the immunoSEQ multiplex PCR assay. TCRdb limited this immuneACCESS table to in-frame rearrangements with V and J called. A share of clones is missing; checked studies link under half to unresolved V genes, and the rest is unexplained. The sample records about 72,000 clones, about 85% of which are singletons. In total, the top ten clones hold 5% of the sample. The sample consisted of CD4+ or CD8+ T cells sorted from blood, taken in a trial of the OX40 agonist ivuxolimab. The source is an adult with an advanced solid tumor such as melanoma, head and neck, liver or kidney cancer.

V is TRBV6-5 and J is TRBJ2-7; 9 bases match TRBD1. CDR1 is MNHEY and CDR2 is SVGAGI in the germline V gene. The CDR3 spans 15 residues. J lost 4 bases, V lost 6 bases, and 10 bases had no gene match. The DNA of the CDR3 is TGTGCCAGCAGGAGTTCCGGGGACAGGGTGTACGAGCAGTACTTC. Its translation: CASRSSGDRVYEQYF.

This clone has just one count. This chain uses TRBV4-2 with TRBJ1-5; D possibly corresponds to TRBD1 (5 bases). The V and J ends lost 0 bases and 2 bases respectively, with 20 bases between them. This CDR3 spans 19 amino acids. CDR1 is LGHNA, CDR2 YNFKEQ, per germline. The CDR3 reads CASSQEVEGGGKGNQPQHF. The CDR3, as DNA: TGTGCCAGCAGCCAAGAGGTGGAGGGTGGGGGGAAAGGCAATCAGCCCCAGCATTTT.

V gene TRBV4-3 combines with J gene TRBJ2-1, with TRBD2 as a possible D gene (6 bases). The germline V gene has CDR1 LGHNA and CDR2 YSLEER. Deletions cut 1 base from V and 5 bases from J, with 12 bases between. The CDR3 is 15 residues long. In DNA, the CDR3 is TGCGCCAGCAGCCAAGTTCTGGGACTTGACAATGAGCAGTTCTTC. Its translation: CASSQVLGLDNEQFF.

The V gene is TRBV11-2, the J gene TRBJ2-5, with 8 bases lining up with TRBD1. The germline CDR1 and CDR2 sequences are SGHAT and FQNNGV. The J segment lost 3 bases and the V segment lost 5 bases, leaving 5 bases of the junction unmatched. The CDR3 covers 14 residues. The CDR3 reads CASSRQGRKETQYF. CDR3 DNA: TGTGCCAGCAGCCGACAGGGGCGGAAAGAGACCCAGTACTTC.

This chain joins TRBV2 and TRBJ1-2, with D perhaps matching TRBD1 (6 bases). The germline gives CDR1 SNHLY, CDR2 FYNNEI. The CDR3 sequence is 11 residues long. V was trimmed by 6 bases and J by 8 bases, leaving 10 bases between them. CDR3 amino acids: CASREQGGYTF. CDR3 nucleotide sequence: TGTGCCAGCAGGGAACAGGGCGGCTACACCTTC.

This rearrangement joins TRBV7-9 to TRBJ2-1; tentative D call: TRBD2 (5 bases). The V end lost 3 bases, the J end lost 10 bases, and 13 bases lay between the germline ends. CDR3 length: 13 residues. CDR1 is SEHNR and CDR2 is FQNEAQ in the germline V gene (reference sequence). CDR3 coding DNA: TGTGCCAGCAGCTTTGCCGGGGTTAACGAGCAGTTCTTC. It yields the protein CASSFAGVNEQFF.

The CDR3 here is CASSDSVDSYNEQFF. The CDR3 DNA sequence: TGTGCCAGCAGTGACAGTGTGGATTCCTACAATGAGCAGTTCTTC. The gene calls are TRBV6-1 and TRBJ2-1; D unresolved. Germline V gene sequence: CDR1 MNHNS, CDR2 SASEGT. This CDR3 region has 15 residues. V shed 3 bases and J shed 1 base, with 10 bases lying between them.

J is TRBJ2-7 and V is TRBV11-2; weak D call: TRBD2 (5 bases). Germline values: CDR1 SGHAT, CDR2 FQNNGV. V lost 5 bases and J lost 3, with 23 bases in between. This CDR3 has 17 amino acids. CDR3 nucleotide sequence: TGTGCCAGCAGCCAGACTAACGTAGGGAACATTTACTACGAGCAGTACTTC. Translated, it gives CASSQTNVGNIYYEQYF.

The V gene is TRBV9, the J gene TRBJ2-3; possibly TRBD1 for D (5 bases). Trimming shortened V by 3 bases and J by 5 bases, and 19 bases separated the two germline ends. The CDR3 runs to 16 residues. Germline loops: CDR1 SGDLS, CDR2 YYNGEE. CDR3 coding DNA: TGTGCCAGCAGCGCACCGAATTTTGACGGACAAGATACGCAGTATTTT. It is translated as CASSAPNFDGQDTQYF.

The table lists this clone with a count of one. V is TRBV5-1 and J is TRBJ2-3; TRBD2 agrees at 9 bases. From germline, CDR1 is SGHRS and CDR2 YFSETQ. The CDR3 runs to 16 residues. V shed 2 bases and J 1 base; nucleotides not matched to a gene: 5. CDR3 in DNA: TGCGCCAGCAGCTTAGCGGGGGGCCCGCGCACAGATACGCAGTATTTT. Translating gives CASSLAGGPRTDTQYF.

The chain links TRBV5-1 to TRBJ1-1; 7 bases line up with TRBD1. The germline CDR1 and CDR2 sequences are SGHRS and YFSETQ. J lost 1 base, V lost 5 bases, and 2 bases had no gene match. CDR3 length equals 13 residues. The CDR3 sequence: CASRGTENTEAFF. DNA for the CDR3: TGCGCCAGCAGGGGGACAGAGAACACTGAAGCTTTCTTT.

This clone was counted once. The chain carries TRBV6-6 and TRBJ2-5; weak D call: TRBD1 (5 bases). Trimming took off 6 bases at V and 0 bases at J, with 8 bases between the two ends. The CDR3 sequence is 13 residues long. From germline, CDR1 is MNHNY and CDR2 SVGAGI (reference sequence). The DNA of the CDR3 is TGTGCCAGCAGCGTACAGGACCAAGAGACCCAGTACTTC. Translation: CASSVQDQETQYF.

The CDR3 nucleotides are TGCGCCAGCAGCCTACTAGTGGGGGAGACCCAGTACTTC. Residues: CASSLLVGETQYF. This sequence joins TRBV4-1 and TRBJ2-5; D may be TRBD2 (5 bases). In germline, CDR1 is MGHRA, CDR2 YSYEKL. Trimming took off 4 bases at V and 5 bases at J, with 11 bases between the two ends. The CDR3 is 13 residues long.

A note on this clone: The junction shows a germline mismatch at one end, possibly a read error. V usage is TRBV25-1 and J usage is TRBJ2-3; tentatively, D is TRBD2 (5 bases). The germline gives CDR1 MGHDK, CDR2 SYGVNS. The CDR3 sequence is 11 residues long. CDR3 DNA: TGTGCCAGCAGTGAAGGTAGCGTCCAGGATTTT. As protein: CASSEGSVQDF.

This clone was found a few times. The chain couples TRBV19 to TRBJ2-5; D may be TRBD1 (6 bases). Germline CDR1 is LNHDA and CDR2 is SQIVND (reference sequence). This CDR3 has 15 residues. Trimming pared 7 bases from V and 4 bases from J, leaving 19 bases between. The CDR3 here is CASKAFLGAGETQYF. CDR3 nucleotide sequence: TGTGCCAGTAAGGCTTTTTTGGGGGCGGGAGAGACCCAGTACTTC. Variable domain in full (rest from reference TRBV19 and TRBJ2-5): DGGITQSPKYLFRKEGQNVTLSCEQNLNHDAMYWYRQDPGQGLRLIYYSQIVNDFQKGDIAEGYSVSREKKESFPLTVTSAQKNPTAFYLCASKAFLGAGETQYFGPGTRLLVL.

Written as DNA, the CDR3 is TGTGCCAGTAGTATAAGAGGTGCGGGACAGGGTTTTTCTGAAGCTTTCTTT. Its translation: CASSIRGAGQGFSEAFF. V and J are TRBV19 and TRBJ1-1; TRBD1 aligns across 9 bases. Germline V gives CDR1 LNHDA, CDR2 SQIVND (reference sequence). Germline trimming cut 2 bases from V and 6 bases from J; bases unmatched to any gene: 13. The CDR3 is 17 residues long.

The rearrangement links TRBV5-1 to TRBJ2-5; either TRBD1 or TRBD2 may supply D (5 bases each). This CDR3 has 14 residues. The V gene's germline CDR1 is SGHRS and CDR2 YFSETQ. The V end was cut by 6 bases, the J end by 2 bases, with 14 bases between. The CDR3 DNA is TGCGCCAGCACCCCGACGGGGCTGCAAGAGACCCAGTACTTC. It yields the protein CASTPTGLQETQYF. Variable domain in full (rest from reference TRBV5-1 and TRBJ2-5): KAGVTQTPRYLIKTRGQQVTLSCSPISGHRSVSWYQQTPGQGLQFLFEYFSETQRNKGNFPGRFSGRQFSNSRSEMNVSTLELGDSALYLCASTPTGLQETQYFGPGTRLLVL.